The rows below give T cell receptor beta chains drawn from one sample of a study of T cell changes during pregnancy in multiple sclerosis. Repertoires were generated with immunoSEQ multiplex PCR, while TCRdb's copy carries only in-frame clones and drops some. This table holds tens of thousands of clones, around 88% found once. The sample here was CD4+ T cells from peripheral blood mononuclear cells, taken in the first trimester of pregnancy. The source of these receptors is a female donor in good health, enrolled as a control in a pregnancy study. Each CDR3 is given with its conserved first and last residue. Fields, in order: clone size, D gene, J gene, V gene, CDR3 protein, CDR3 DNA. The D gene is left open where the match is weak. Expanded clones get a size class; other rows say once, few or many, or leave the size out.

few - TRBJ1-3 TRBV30 CAWSVLGSSGNTIYF TGTGCCTGGAGTGTACTTGGTAGCTCTGGAAACACCATATATTTT
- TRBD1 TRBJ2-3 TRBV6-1 CASSERQGASTDTQYF TGTGCCAGCAGTGAGAGACAGGGTGCTAGCACAGATACGCAGTATTTT
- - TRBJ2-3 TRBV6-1 CASSEGRGWVTDTQYF TGTGCCAGCAGTGAAGGCCGGGGGTGGGTCACAGATACGCAGTATTTT
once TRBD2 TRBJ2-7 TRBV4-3 CASSQEAGAYEQYF TGCGCCAGCAGCCAAGAGGCGGGGGCCTACGAGCAGTACTTC
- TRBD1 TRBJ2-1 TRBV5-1 CASSNEPGGLNEQFF TGCGCCAGCAGTAATGAGCCAGGGGGCTTAAATGAGCAGTTCTTC
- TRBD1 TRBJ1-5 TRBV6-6 CASSRTGDSNQPQHF TGTGCCAGCAGCAGAACAGGGGATAGCAATCAGCCCCAGCATTTT
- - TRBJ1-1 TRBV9 CASSEAPSQGMNTEAFF TGTGCCAGCAGCGAGGCCCCGTCACAGGGAATGAACACTGAAGCTTTCTTT
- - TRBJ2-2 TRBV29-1 CSVALEGAVSGGELFF TGCAGCGTAGCCCTGGAGGGGGCCGTTTCAGGCGGGGAGCTGTTTTTT
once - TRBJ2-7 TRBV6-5 CASSPDYYEQYF TGTGCCAGCAGCCCCGACTACTACGAGCAGTACTTC
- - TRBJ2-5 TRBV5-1 CASSLDTGSQETQYF TGCGCCAGCAGCTTGGACACCGGGTCCCAAGAGACCCAGTACTTC
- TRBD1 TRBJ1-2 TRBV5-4 CAARQGASGYTF TGTGCCGCTCGACAGGGGGCTAGTGGCTACACCTTC
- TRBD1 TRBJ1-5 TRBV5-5 CASSNGDRSNQPQHF TGTGCCAGCAGCAACGGGGACAGGAGCAATCAGCCCCAGCATTTT
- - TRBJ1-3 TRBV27 CASSHRDNGNTIYF TGTGCCAGCAGTCACCGGGACAACGGAAACACCATATATTTT
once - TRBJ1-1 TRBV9 CASSVAEGDTEAFF TGTGCCAGCAGCGTAGCTGAGGGGGACACTGAAGCTTTCTTT
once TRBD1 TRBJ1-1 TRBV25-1 CASSRGQTNTEAFF TGTGCCAGCAGTCGGGGACAGACGAACACTGAAGCTTTCTTT
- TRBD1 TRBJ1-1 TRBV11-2 CASSLGLKGTGLPEAFF TGTGCCAGCAGCTTGGGCCTAAAAGGGACAGGGCTTCCTGAAGCTTTCTTT
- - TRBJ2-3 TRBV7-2 CASSLFNAGPQYF TGTGCCAGCAGCTTATTTAACGCAGGGCCGCAGTATTTT
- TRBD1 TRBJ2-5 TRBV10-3 CAISKGQSGAETQYF TGTGCCATCAGTAAGGGACAGTCGGGTGCAGAGACCCAGTACTTC
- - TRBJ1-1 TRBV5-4 CASSLGDGQGTEAFF TGTGCCAGCAGCTTGGGTGACGGGCAGGGCACTGAAGCTTTCTTT
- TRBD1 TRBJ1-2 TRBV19 CASSTPRGGTGNYGYTF TGTGCCAGTAGTACTCCCCGCGGGGGGACAGGGAACTATGGCTACACCTTC
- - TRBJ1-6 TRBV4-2 CASSQDRSSYNSPLHF TGTGCCAGCAGCCAAGATCGGAGCTCCTATAATTCACCCCTCCACTTT
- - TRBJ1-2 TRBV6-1 CASSPRTDNNYGYTF TGTGCCAGCAGTCCAAGGACAGATAATAACTATGGCTACACCTTC
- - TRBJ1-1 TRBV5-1 CASSLSLGDTEAFF TGCGCCAGCAGCTTGTCTTTAGGGGACACTGAAGCTTTCTTT
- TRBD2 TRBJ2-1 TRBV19 CASSSRSVAGAKNEQFF TGTGCCAGTAGTTCCCGTTCGGTAGCGGGGGCTAAGAATGAGCAGTTCTTC
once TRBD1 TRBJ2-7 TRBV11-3 CASSLGQGSSYEQYF TGTGCCAGCAGCTTGGGACAGGGAAGCTCCTACGAGCAGTACTTC
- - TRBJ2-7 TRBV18 CASSPPRGGSHF TGTGCCAGCTCACCACCGAGGGGGGGAAGTCACTTC
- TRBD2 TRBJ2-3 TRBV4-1 CASSRSTSGGYTQYF TGCGCCAGCAGCCGATCGACTAGCGGGGGGTATACGCAGTATTTT
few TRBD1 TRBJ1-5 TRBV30 CAWSLGGQARQPQHF TGTGCCTGGAGTCTCGGCGGACAGGCTCGTCAGCCCCAGCATTTT
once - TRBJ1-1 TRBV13 CASSFTSGTEAFF TGTGCCAGCAGCTTTACCAGCGGGACTGAAGCTTTCTTT
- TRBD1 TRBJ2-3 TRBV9 CASSAHRGPTDTQYF TGTGCCAGCAGCGCCCACAGGGGGCCCACAGATACGCAGTATTTT
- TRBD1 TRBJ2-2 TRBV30 CAWSVGQGFTGELFF TGTGCCTGGAGTGTCGGACAGGGGTTCACCGGGGAGCTGTTTTTT
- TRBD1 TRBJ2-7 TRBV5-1 CASSDGPLDRDYEQYF TGCGCCAGCAGCGATGGGCCCTTAGACAGGGACTACGAGCAGTACTTC
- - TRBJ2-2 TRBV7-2 CASSLRGPVTGELFF TGTGCCAGCAGCTTAAGGGGTCCGGTCACCGGGGAGCTGTTTTTT
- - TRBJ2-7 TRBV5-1 CASSLERRGNSRQYF TGCGCCAGCAGCTTGGAGCGCAGGGGAAATTCTAGGCAGTACTTC
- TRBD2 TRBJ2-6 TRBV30 CAWSVLRTSSGANVLTF TGTGCCTGGAGTGTACTTAGGACTAGTAGTGGGGCCAACGTCCTGACTTTC
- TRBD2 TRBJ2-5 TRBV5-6 CASSIFSGGIYQETQYF TGTGCCAGCAGCATCTTTAGCGGGGGAATATACCAAGAGACCCAGTACTTC
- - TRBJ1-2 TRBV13 CASTYNAGNANYGYTF TGTGCCAGCACCTATAACGCGGGGAACGCTAACTATGGCTACACCTTC
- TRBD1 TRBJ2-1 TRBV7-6 CASSLGQGGSYNEQFF TGTGCCAGCAGCTTGGGACAGGGAGGGTCCTACAATGAGCAGTTCTTC
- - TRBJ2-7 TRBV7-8 CASSPDSQLPLANF TGTGCCAGCAGCCCGGACAGCCAGCTACCCTTAGCTAACTTC
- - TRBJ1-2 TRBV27 CASSLQGEHGYTF TGTGCCAGCAGTTTACAGGGCGAGCATGGCTACACCTTC